This paragraph covers one T cell receptor (beta chain) sequence. Its cognate antigen has yet to be identified. No base quality information exists; no much larger clone differs at one position. This entry is derived from a study of blood T cell repertoires in COVID-19 (dated by TCRdb to about 2020). Concerning the study at large: The collaborator samples originated in the United States, Italy and Spain and spanned the acute and convalescent phases of COVID-19. Deeply sampled blood TCRbeta repertoires from subjects exposed to, actively infected with, or recovered from COVID-19 were included in the dataset. The prospective study material was composed of cDNA or gDNA derived from T cells, B-cell-depleted T cells, or PBMCs. Samples were obtained from the ongoing ImmuneRACE study (first 160 participants) and from 1,254 subjects provided by 6 global collaborators. The repertoires were released in a freely available public database intended as a resource for research on the immune response to SARS-CoV-2. Where HLA class I and class II types were available, the types were taken from metadata supplied by the sample provider, not from assay-based typing. Sample metadata almost always included a de-identified subject ID, COVID-19 status, age in years and sex. Points the paper makes about the study in general: The amount of clinical and demographic metadata varied by source and participant and was provided uncurated.

Collaborating institutions collected whole blood in K2EDTA tubes following their own protocols. For TCRbeta analysis, collaborator samples were shipped as frozen whole blood, as isolated PBMCs, or as DNA extracted from either sample type. The CDR3 starts with the cysteine, ends with the phenylalanine, and has 14 residues. Of the read, only the CDR3 DNA is kept; its 42 bases are in frame from base 1. A distance of 17 bases separates the germline ends of V and J, which lose 7 bases and 5 bases respectively. The germline V gene (reference sequence) sets CDR1 to LNHDA and CDR2 to SQIVND. TCRbeta CDR3 regions were amplified from genomic DNA using the immunoSEQ Assay, a bias-controlled multiplex PCR. In the original analysis: Nucleated cell counts per sample were estimated from amplification of reference gene primers within the assay. To quantify the absolute abundance of each unique TCRbeta CDR3 rearrangement, sequence reads were collapsed and filtered. For each sample, productive Simpson clonality was calculated as the square root of Simpson's diversity index across productive rearrangements. The table comes from immuneACCESS by way of TCRdb, which keeps in-frame sequences with V and J called. Part of the clones is missing from these tables; in studies checked, under half for an unresolved V gene and the rest for unknown reasons. V, J and clone size derive from that table, while D and trimming were established from the DNA sequence. This sample lists around 190,000 clones; more than 60% were detected once. The ten largest clonotypes hold roughly 12% of the sample.

The TCR comes from a woman in her fifties or sixties with acute or convalescent COVID-19. The rearrangement joined TRBV19 to TRBJ1-2, with TRBD1 perhaps the D gene, on 6 matching bases. The specimen sequenced was peripheral blood. CDR3 loop: CASTPQGLRYGYTF. The DNA reads TGTGCCAGTACCCCACAGGGTCTTAGATATGGCTACACCTTC.